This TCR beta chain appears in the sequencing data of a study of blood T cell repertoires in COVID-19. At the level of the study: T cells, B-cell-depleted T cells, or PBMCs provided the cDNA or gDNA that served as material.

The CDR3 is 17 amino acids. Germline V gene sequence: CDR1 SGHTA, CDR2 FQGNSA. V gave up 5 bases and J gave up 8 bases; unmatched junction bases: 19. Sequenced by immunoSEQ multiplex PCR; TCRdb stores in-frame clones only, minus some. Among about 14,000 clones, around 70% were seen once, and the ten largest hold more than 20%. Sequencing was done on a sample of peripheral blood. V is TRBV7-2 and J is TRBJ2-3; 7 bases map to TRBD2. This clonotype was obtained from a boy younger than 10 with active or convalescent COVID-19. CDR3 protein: CASSPFPRRDYPRTQYF. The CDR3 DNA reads TGTGCCAGCAGCCCATTCCCTCGCCGGGACTACCCACGTACGCAGTATTTT.